Presented here are 8 T cell receptor beta chains from one specimen sequenced in a study of blood T cell repertoires in COVID-19. Assay used: immunoSEQ multiplex PCR; TCRdb lists only in-frame clones, some missing. This sample has 200,000 to 250,000 clones, with 86% found just once. Specimen: PBMCs or T cells enriched from blood (not recorded which). These receptors were obtained from a woman aged 45-65 years who had recovered from COVID-19.

The chain is built from TRBV5-1 and TRBJ1-2; TRBD1 aligns across 10 bases. V gave up 3 bases and J gave up 4 bases; unmatched junction bases: 6. This CDR3 region has 15 residues. Per germline, CDR1 SGHRS and CDR2 YFSETQ. CDR3 sequence: CASSSGDRGTYGYTF. For the CDR3, the DNA is TGCGCCAGCAGCTCGGGGGACAGGGGAACCTATGGCTACACCTTC.

The chain couples TRBV7-8 to TRBJ2-7; tentative D call: TRBD2 (6 bases). The CDR3 covers 15 residues. V was cut by 5 bases and J by 0 bases, with 14 bases left in between. CDR1 and CDR2 (germline): SGHVS, FQNEAQ. As DNA, the CDR3 is TGTGCCAGCAGCCCGTTAGCGGATAGCTCCTACGAGCAGTACTTC. Its translation is CASSPLADSSYEQYF.

The chain joins TRBV4-2 to TRBJ1-2, with D possibly being TRBD1 (6 bases). The CDR3 runs to 16 residues. Looked up from germline, CDR1 is LGHNA and CDR2 is YNFKEQ. Trimming stripped 4 bases from V and 2 bases from J, with 17 bases between. The CDR3 sequence is CASSPRGAGRNYGYTF. The CDR3 DNA reads as TGTGCCAGCAGCCCCCGGGGGGCAGGGCGCAACTATGGCTACACCTTC.

The sample holds a few counts of this clone. DNA for the CDR3: TGCGCCAGCAGGAGTCAAACCGATGGCTACACCTTC. Its translation is CASRSQTDGYTF. The chain joins TRBV4-1 to TRBJ1-2; D ambiguous. The germline gives CDR1 MGHRA, CDR2 YSYEKL. The V and J ends lost 6 bases and 6 bases respectively, with 11 bases between them. The CDR3 contains 12 residues.

This chain connects TRBV30 to TRBJ2-7; tentatively, D is TRBD1 (6 bases). This CDR3 comprises 13 residues. The germline V gene encodes CDR1 GTSNPN and CDR2 SVGIG (reference sequence). V dropped 7 bases and J dropped 6 bases, with 19 bases sitting between them. The CDR3 reads CALAPGTIAEQYF. Written as DNA, the CDR3 is TGTGCCTTGGCCCCCGGGACAATTGCCGAGCAGTACTTC. The full variable domain, with the rest looked up from reference TRBV30 and TRBJ2-7, is SQTIHQWPATLVQPVGSPLSLECTVEGTSNPNLYWYRQAAGRGLQLLFYSVGIGQISSEVPQNLSASRPQDRQFILSSKKLLLSDSGFYLCALAPGTIAEQYFGPGTRLTVT.

V gene TRBV19 combines with J gene TRBJ1-5, with TRBD1 identical over 10 bases. Trimming took 6 bases from V and 1 from J; bases not matched to a gene: 9. The V gene's germline CDR1 is LNHDA and CDR2 SQIVND (reference sequence). The CDR3 is 17 amino acids. CDR3 DNA sequence: TGTGCCAGTAGGGGGACAGGGGCGTCGCGGAGCAATCAGCCCCAGCATTTT. It translates to CASRGTGASRSNQPQHF.

This chain connects TRBV5-1 to TRBJ1-2; D gene unclear. This CDR3 contains 14 residues. V lost 0 bases and J 4 bases, leaving 10 bases between the germline ends. Germline CDR1 and CDR2: SGHRS and YFSETQ. In DNA, the CDR3 is TGCGCCAGCAGCTTGGGCCCGGAGACCTATGGCTACACCTTC. Its translation: CASSLGPETYGYTF.

This chain connects TRBV12-3 or TRBV12-4 to TRBJ1-1; D remains ambiguous. V lost 4 bases and J lost 5, with 11 bases in between. The CDR3 is 13 amino acids. In DNA, the CDR3 is TGTGCCAGCAGTTATCGTGCACGGACTGAAGCTTTCTTT. This gives the protein CASSYRARTEAFF.